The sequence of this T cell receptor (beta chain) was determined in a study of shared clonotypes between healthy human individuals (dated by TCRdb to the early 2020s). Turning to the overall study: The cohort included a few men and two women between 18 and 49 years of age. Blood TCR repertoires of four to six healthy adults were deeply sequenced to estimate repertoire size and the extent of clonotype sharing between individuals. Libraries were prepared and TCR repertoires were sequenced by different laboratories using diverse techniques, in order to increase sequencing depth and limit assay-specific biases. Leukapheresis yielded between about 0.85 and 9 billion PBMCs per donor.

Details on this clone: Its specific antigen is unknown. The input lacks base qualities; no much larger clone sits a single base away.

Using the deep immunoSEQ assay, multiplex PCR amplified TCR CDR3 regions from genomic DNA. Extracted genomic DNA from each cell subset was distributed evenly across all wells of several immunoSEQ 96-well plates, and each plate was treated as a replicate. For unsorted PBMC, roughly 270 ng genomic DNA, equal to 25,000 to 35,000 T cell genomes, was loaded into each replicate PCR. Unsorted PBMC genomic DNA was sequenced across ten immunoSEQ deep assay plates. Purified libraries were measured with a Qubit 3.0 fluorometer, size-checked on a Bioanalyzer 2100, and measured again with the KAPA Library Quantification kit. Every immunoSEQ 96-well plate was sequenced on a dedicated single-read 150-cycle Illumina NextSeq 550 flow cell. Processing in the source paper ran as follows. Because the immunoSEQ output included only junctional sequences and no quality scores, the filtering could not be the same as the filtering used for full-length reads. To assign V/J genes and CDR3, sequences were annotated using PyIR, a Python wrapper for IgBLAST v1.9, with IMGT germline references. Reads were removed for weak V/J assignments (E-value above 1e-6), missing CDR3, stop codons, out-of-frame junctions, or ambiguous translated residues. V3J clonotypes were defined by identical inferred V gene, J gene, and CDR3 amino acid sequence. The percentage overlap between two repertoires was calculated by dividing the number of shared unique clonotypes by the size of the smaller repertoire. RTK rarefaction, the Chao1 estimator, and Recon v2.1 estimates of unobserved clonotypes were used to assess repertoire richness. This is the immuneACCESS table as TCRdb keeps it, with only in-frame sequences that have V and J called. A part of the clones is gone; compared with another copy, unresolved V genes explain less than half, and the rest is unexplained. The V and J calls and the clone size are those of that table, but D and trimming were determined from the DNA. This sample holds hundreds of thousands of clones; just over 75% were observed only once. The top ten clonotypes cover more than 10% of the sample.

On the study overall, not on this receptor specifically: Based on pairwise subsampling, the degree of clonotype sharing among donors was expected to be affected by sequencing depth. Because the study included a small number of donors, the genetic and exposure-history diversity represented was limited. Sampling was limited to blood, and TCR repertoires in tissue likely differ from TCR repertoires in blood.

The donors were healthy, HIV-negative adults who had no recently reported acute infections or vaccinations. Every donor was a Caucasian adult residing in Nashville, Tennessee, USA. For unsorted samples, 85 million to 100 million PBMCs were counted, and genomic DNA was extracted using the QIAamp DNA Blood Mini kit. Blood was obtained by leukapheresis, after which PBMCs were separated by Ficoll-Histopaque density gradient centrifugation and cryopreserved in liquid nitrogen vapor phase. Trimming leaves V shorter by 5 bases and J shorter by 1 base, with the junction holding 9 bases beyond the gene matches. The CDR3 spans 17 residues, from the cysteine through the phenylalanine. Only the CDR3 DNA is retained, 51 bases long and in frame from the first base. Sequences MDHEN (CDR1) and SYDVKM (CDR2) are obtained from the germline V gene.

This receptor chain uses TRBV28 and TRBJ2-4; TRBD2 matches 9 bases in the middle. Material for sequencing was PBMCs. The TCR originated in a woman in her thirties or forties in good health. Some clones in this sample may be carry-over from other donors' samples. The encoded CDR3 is CASSLTGSGSAKNIQYF. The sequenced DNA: TGTGCCAGCAGTCTCACGGGTAGCGGGAGTGCCAAAAACATTCAGTACTTC.